This TCR beta chain was found in a study of neurological immune-mediated disorders. 5'RACE employing 10-nucleotide random UMIs yielded the cDNA. TCRdb re-derived calls from the 5' RACE reads in MiXCR, one entry per CDR3 protein. The sample gives tens of thousands of distinct CDR3 sequences, approximately 8.4% of which show up once; roughly 2% is in the top ten. This clonotype came up many times. Its matching antigen is unknown. Notes on the study in general: HTLV-1-associated myelopathy led in TCR clonal expansion, while multiple sclerosis ranked lowest, below healthy controls.

In germline, CDR1 is PRHDT, CDR2 FYEKMQ (reference sequence). Trimming left V 6 bases short and J 0 bases short, with 17 bases between. CDR3 length equals 16 residues. Specified time point: longitudinal time-point 3. The unsorted libraries were produced from 2 million PBMCs held at -80 C. V and J are TRBV13 and TRBJ1-1, with D possibly being TRBD1 (5 bases). This receptor was taken from a woman aged 40 to 55 in good health. Sequencing was done on a sample of PBMCs. The chain's CDR3 is CASSDGGAGMNTEAFF. In nucleotides, the CDR3 is TGTGCCAGCAGTGACGGAGGGGCGGGGATGAACACTGAAGCTTTCTTT.